There are a few counts of the clone carrying this T cell receptor (beta chain). Its antigen is as yet unknown. These data belong to a study of T cell repertoires in cytomegalovirus infection. About the study: Public signatures in TCR beta pointed to CMV infection and matching HLA type.

TCRdb fed the reads into MiXCR, producing one record per CDR3 protein. The data contain roughly 920,000 distinct CDR3 sequences, roughly 30% of them singletons. The sequence derives from a human donor in good health (CMV status not recorded). Some clones in this sample may be carry-over from other donors' samples. This material consisted of cultured CD8+ T cells from PBMCs, taken from culture after CMV antigen stimulation.

Written as DNA, the CDR3 is TGTGCCAGCAGCTCCCGGGAGGTTGAAGCTTTCTTT. It translates to CASSSREVEAFF. J is TRBJ1-1 and V is TRBV7-9; unclear D gene. This CDR3 contains 12 residues. The ends were cut back, 4 bases at V and 7 bases at J, with 10 bases in the middle. Germline-derived CDR1 and CDR2 are SEHNR and FQNEAQ (reference sequence).